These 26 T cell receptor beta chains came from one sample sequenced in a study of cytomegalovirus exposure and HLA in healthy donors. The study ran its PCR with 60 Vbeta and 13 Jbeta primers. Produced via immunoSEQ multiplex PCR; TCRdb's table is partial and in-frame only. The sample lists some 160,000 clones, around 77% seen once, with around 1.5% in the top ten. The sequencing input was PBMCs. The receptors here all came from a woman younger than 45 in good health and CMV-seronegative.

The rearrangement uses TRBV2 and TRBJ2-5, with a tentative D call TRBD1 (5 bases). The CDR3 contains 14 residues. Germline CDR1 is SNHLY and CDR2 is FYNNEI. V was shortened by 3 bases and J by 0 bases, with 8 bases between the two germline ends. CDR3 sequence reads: CASSDGRDQETQYF. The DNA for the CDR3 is TGTGCCAGCAGTGACGGCAGGGACCAAGAGACCCAGTACTTC. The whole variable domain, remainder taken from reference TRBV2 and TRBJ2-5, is EPEVTQTPSHQVTQMGQEVILRCVPISNHLYFYWYRQILGQKVEFLVSFYNNEISEKSEIFDDQFSVERPDGSNFTLKIRSTKLEDSAMYFCASSDGRDQETQYFGPGTRLLVL.

CDR3 loop: CASSFSSGGDSPLHF. In DNA, the CDR3 is TGCGCCAGCAGCTTCTCTTCAGGGGGCGATTCACCCCTCCACTTT. The V and J genes are TRBV5-1 and TRBJ1-6; 8 nucleotides align to TRBD1. The germline CDR1 and CDR2 sequences are SGHRS and YFSETQ. CDR3 length: 15 amino acids. The J segment lost 8 bases and the V segment lost 2 bases, leaving 6 bases of the junction unmatched.

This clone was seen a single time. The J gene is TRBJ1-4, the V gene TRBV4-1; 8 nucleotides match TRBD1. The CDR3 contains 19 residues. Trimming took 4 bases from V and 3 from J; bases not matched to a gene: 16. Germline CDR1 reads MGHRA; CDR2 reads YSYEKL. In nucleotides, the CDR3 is TGCGCCAGCAGCCCCCCCCTGGACAGGGCACTCTCCGCTAATGAAAAACTGTTTTTT. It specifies CASSPPLDRALSANEKLFF.

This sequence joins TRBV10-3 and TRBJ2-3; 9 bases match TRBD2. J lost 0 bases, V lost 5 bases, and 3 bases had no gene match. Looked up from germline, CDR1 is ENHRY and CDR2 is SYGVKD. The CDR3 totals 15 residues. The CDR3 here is CAISYTSGSTDTQYF. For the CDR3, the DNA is TGTGCCATCAGTTACACTAGCGGGAGCACAGATACGCAGTATTTT.

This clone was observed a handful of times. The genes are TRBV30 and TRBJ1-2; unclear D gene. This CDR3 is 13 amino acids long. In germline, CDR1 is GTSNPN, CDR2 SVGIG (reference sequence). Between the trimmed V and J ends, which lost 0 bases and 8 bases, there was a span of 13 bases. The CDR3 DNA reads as TGTGCCTGGAGTGTCGGAGGGAAGGAAGGCTACACCTTC. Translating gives CAWSVGGKEGYTF.

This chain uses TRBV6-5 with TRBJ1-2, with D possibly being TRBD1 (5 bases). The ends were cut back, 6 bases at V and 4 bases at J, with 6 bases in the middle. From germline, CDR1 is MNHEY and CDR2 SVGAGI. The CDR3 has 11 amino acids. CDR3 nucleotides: TGTGCCAGCAGCGGGGGCTATGGCTACACCTTC. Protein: CASSGGYGYTF.

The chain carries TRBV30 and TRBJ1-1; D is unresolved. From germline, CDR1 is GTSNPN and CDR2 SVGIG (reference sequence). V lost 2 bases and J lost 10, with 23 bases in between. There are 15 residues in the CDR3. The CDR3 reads CAWSRARGYQARAFF. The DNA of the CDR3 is TGTGCCTGGAGTCGGGCACGGGGATACCAAGCGCGAGCTTTCTTT.

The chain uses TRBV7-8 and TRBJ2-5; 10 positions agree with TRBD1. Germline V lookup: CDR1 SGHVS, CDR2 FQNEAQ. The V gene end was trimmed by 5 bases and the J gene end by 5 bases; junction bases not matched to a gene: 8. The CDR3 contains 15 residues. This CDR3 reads CASSLRDRGGETQYF. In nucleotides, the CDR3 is TGTGCCAGCAGCCTCCGGGACAGGGGAGGTGAGACCCAGTACTTC.

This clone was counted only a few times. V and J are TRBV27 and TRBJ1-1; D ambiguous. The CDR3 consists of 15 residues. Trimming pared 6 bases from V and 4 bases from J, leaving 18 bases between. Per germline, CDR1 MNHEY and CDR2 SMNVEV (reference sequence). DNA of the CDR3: TGTGCCAGCAGCCTTGGGGTTGGTGGGAGCACTGAAGCTTTCTTT. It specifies CASSLGVGGSTEAFF.

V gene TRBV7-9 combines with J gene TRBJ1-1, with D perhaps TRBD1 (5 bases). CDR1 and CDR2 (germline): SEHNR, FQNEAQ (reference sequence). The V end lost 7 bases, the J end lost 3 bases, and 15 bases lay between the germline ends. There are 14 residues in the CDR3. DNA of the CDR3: TGTGCCAGCAACCTCGTGGGGGGGGACACTGAAGCTTTCTTT. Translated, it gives CASNLVGGDTEAFF.

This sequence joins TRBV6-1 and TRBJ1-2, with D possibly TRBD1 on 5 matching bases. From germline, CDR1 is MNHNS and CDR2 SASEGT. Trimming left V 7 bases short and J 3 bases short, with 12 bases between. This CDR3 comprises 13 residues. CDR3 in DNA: TGTGCCAGCAAGCTGACAGCAGACTATGGCTACACCTTC. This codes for CASKLTADYGYTF.

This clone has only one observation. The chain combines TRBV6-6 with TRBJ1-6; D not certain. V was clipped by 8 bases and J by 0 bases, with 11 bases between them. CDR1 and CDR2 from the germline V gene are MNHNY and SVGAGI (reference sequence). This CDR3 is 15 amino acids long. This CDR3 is CASGPMSSYNSPLHF. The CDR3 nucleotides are TGTGCCAGCGGTCCAATGAGCTCCTATAATTCACCCCTCCACTTT.

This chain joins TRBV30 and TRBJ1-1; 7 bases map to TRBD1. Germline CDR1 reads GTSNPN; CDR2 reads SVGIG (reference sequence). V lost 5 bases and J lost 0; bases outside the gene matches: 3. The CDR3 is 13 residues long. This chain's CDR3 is CAWGTVMNTEAFF. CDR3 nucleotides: TGTGCCTGGGGGACAGTTATGAACACTGAAGCTTTCTTT.

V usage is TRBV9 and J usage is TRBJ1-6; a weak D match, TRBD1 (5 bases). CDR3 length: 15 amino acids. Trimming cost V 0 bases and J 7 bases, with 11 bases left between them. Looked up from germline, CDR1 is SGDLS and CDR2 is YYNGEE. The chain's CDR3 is CASSVAAGWNSPLHF. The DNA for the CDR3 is TGTGCCAGCAGCGTAGCGGCAGGGTGGAATTCACCCCTCCACTTT.

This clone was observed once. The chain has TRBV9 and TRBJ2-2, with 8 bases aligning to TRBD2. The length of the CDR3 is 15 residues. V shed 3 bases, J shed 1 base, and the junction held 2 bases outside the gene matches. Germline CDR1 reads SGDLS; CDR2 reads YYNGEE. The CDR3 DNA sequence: TGTGCCAGCAGCGGGGGACTAGGGAACACCGGGGAGCTGTTTTTT. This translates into CASSGGLGNTGELFF.

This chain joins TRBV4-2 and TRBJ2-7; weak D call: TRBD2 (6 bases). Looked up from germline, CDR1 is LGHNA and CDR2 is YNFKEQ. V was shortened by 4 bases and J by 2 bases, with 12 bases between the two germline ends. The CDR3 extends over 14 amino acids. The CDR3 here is CASSPGGVAYEQYF. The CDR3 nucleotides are TGTGCCAGCAGCCCCGGGGGTGTAGCCTACGAGCAGTACTTC.

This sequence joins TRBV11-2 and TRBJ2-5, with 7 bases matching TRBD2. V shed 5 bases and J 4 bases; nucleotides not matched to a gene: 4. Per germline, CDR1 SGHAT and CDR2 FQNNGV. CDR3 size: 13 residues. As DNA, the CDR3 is TGTGCCAGCAGCCCTCCGGGGGGAGAGACCCAGTACTTC. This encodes CASSPPGGETQYF.

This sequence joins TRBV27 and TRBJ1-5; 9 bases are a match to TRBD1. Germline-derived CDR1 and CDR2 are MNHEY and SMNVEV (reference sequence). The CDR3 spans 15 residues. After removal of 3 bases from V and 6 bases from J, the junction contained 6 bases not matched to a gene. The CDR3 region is CASSLQGQGGQPQHF. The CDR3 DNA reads TGTGCCAGCAGTTTGCAGGGACAGGGTGGTCAGCCCCAGCATTTT.

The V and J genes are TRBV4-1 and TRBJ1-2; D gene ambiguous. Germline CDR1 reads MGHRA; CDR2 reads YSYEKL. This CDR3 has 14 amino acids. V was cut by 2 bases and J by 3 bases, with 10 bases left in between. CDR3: CASSQPGLYYGYTF. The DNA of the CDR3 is TGCGCCAGCAGCCAACCGGGTCTTTACTATGGCTACACCTTC.

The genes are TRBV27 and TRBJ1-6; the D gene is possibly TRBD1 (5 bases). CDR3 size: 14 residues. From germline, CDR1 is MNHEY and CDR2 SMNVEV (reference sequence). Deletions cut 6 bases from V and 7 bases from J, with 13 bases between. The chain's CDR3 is CASSTRRTNSPLHF. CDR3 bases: TGTGCCAGCAGCACCCGACGGACAAATTCACCCCTCCACTTT.

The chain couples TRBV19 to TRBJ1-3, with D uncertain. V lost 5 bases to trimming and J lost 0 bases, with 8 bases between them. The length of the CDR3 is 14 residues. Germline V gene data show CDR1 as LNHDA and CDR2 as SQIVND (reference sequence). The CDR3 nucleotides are TGTGCCAGTAGTTACGACAACTCTGGAAACACCATATATTTT. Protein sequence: CASSYDNSGNTIYF.

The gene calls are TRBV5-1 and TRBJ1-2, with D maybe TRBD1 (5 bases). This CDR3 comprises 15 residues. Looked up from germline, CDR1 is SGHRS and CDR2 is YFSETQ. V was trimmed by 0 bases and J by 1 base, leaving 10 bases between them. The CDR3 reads CASSLGGSDNYGYTF. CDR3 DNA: TGCGCCAGCAGCTTGGGGGGCAGCGATAACTATGGCTACACCTTC.

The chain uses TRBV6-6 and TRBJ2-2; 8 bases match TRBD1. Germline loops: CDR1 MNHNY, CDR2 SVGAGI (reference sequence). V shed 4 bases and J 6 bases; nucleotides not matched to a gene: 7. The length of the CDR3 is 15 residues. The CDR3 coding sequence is TGTGCCAGCAGTTGGAGGGACAGGATCTCCGGGGAGCTGTTTTTT. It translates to CASSWRDRISGELFF.

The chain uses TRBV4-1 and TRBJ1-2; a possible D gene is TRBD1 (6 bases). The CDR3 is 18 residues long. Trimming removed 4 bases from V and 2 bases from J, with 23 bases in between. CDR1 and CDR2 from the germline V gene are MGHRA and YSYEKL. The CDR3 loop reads CASSPEGHTGPGNYGYTF. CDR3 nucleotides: TGCGCCAGCAGCCCGGAAGGGCACACAGGGCCGGGGAACTATGGCTACACCTTC.

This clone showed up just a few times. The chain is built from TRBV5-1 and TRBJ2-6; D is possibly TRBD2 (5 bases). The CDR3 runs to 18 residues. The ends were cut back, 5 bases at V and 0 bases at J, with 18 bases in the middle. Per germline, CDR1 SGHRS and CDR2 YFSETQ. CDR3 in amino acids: CASSRISGLDSGANVLTF. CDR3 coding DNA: TGCGCCAGCAGTCGAATCTCCGGACTTGACTCTGGGGCCAACGTCCTGACTTTC.

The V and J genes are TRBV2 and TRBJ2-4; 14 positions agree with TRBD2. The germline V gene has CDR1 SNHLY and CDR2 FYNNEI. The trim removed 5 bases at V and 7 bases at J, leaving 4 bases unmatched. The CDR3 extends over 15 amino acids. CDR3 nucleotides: TGTGCCAGCAGTCCGACTAGCGGGGGGGCCAACATTCAGTACTTC. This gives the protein CASSPTSGGANIQYF.